These 30 T cell receptor beta chains were sequenced from one sample in a study of response to subunit inactivated influenza vaccine. A single record per CDR3 protein comes from TCRdb applying MiXCR to the RT-PCR reads. In the table there are some 850,000 distinct CDR3 sequences, roughly 18% of which are singletons. The source material was PBMCs from blood, sampled 4 to 6 days after vaccination. The receptors originated from a man aged 45 to 65 who received an inactivated influenza vaccine.

This clonotype occurred many times. The chain joins TRBV7-2 to TRBJ2-7; D may be TRBD2 (6 bases). V lost 1 base, J lost 3 bases, and 10 bases lay in between. The CDR3 consists of 14 residues. Per germline, CDR1 SGHTA and CDR2 FQGNSA. CDR3 nucleotides: TGTGCCAGCAGCTTAGGTTGGCGGGACTACGAGCAGTACTTC. Translation: CASSLGWRDYEQYF.

This clonotype was detected a few times. The gene calls are TRBV29-1 and TRBJ1-2; 11 bases are shared with TRBD1. In germline, CDR1 is SQVTM, CDR2 ANQGSEA. The CDR3 runs to 13 residues. The V segment lost 5 bases and the J segment 8 bases; nucleotides outside the gene matches: 7. CDR3 DNA: TGCAGCGTTAGGACAGGGGGCGCGGGGGGCTACACCTTC. Translating gives CSVRTGGAGGYTF.

This chain joins TRBV7-6 and TRBJ2-7; no definite D call. With 1 base removed from V and 1 base from J, the gap between germline ends came to 11 bases. The CDR3 sequence is 15 residues long. Germline V gene data show CDR1 as SGHVS and CDR2 as FNYEAQ. The CDR3 is CASSLGSWGSYEQYF. The CDR3 nucleotides are TGTGCCAGCAGCTTAGGGAGCTGGGGATCCTACGAGCAGTACTTC.

The chain carries TRBV7-9 and TRBJ1-2; possibly TRBD1 for D (6 bases). V dropped 6 bases and J dropped 3 bases, with 14 bases sitting between them. Germline lookup yields CDR1 SEHNR and CDR2 FQNEAQ (reference sequence). The CDR3 is 14 residues long. The CDR3 reads CASSFRGSYYGYTF. The CDR3 DNA follows: TGTGCCAGCAGTTTTAGGGGGTCGTACTATGGCTACACCTTC.

This clonotype showed up just a few times. V and J are TRBV29-1 and TRBJ1-1, with D uncertain. Looked up from germline, CDR1 is SQVTM and CDR2 is ANQGSEA. CDR3 length: 12 amino acids. Trimming shortened V by 7 bases and J by 0 bases, and 9 bases separated the two germline ends. The CDR3 loop reads CSERHLNTEAFF. DNA for the CDR3: TGCAGCGAACGACATTTGAACACTGAAGCTTTCTTT.

This clonotype appeared many times. The V call is TRBV7-2, the J call TRBJ2-3, with 9 nucleotides matching TRBD2. Germline V gene data show CDR1 as SGHTA and CDR2 as FQGNSA. The length of the CDR3 is 16 residues. After removal of 1 base from V and 3 bases from J, the junction contained 5 bases not matched to a gene. This chain's CDR3 is CASSLGLAGRTDTQYF. CDR3 nucleotides: TGTGCCAGCAGCTTAGGTCTAGCGGGAAGGACAGATACGCAGTATTTT.

The rearrangement links TRBV12-3 or TRBV12-4 to TRBJ1-4, with unresolved D. Trimming stripped 6 bases from V and 5 bases from J, with 16 bases between. The CDR3 contains 15 residues. Here the CDR3 DNA reads TGTGCCAGCAGATACGACGGGCGGTTCAATGAAAAACTGTTTTTT. This translates into CASRYDGRFNEKLFF.

This chain uses TRBV29-1 with TRBJ2-3; D call uncertain. Germline loops: CDR1 SQVTM, CDR2 ANQGSEA. The CDR3 extends over 13 amino acids. V shed 6 bases and J shed 2 bases, with 12 bases lying between them. DNA of the CDR3: TGCAGCGTGGAGTCAGGAAACACAGATACGCAGTATTTT. Its translation is CSVESGNTDTQYF.

This clonotype was counted many times. The rearrangement links TRBV4-3 to TRBJ2-3, with D possibly matching TRBD2 (5 bases). V was clipped by 1 base and J by 5 bases, with 16 bases between them. The CDR3 loop spans 16 amino acids. Germline loops: CDR1 LGHNA, CDR2 YSLEER. The CDR3 loop is CASSQAGGGVGDTQYF. The CDR3 DNA sequence: TGCGCCAGCAGCCAAGCTGGTGGAGGCGTGGGAGATACGCAGTATTTT.

This clonotype has more than one count but fewer than ten. This chain links TRBV12-3 or TRBV12-4 with TRBJ2-2, with a weak D call TRBD1 (6 bases). This CDR3 comprises 14 residues. V lost 7 bases, J lost 7 bases, and 16 bases lay in between. The CDR3 DNA follows: TGTGCCAGCACTCAGGACAGCACCCGCGGGGAGCTGTTTTTT. The encoded protein is CASTQDSTRGELFF.

The chain couples TRBV28 to TRBJ2-7, with D maybe TRBD2 (5 bases). Germline V gene sequence: CDR1 MDHEN, CDR2 SYDVKM. The V and J ends lost 5 bases and 5 bases respectively, with 10 bases between them. This CDR3 has 12 residues. CDR3 amino acids: CASSEGRDEQYF. The DNA of the CDR3 is TGTGCCAGCAGTGAGGGTCGCGACGAGCAGTACTTC.

This chain links TRBV20-1 with TRBJ2-7; 8 bases map to TRBD2. CDR3 size: 17 residues. Trimming at V came to 0 bases and at J to 2 bases, leaving 12 bases not matched to a gene. CDR1 DFQATT and CDR2 SNEGSKA come from the germline V gene (reference sequence). Here the CDR3 DNA reads TGCAGTGCTAGAGATCGTTACGGGAGCGGGAGCCCCTACGAGCAGTACTTC. Translated, it gives CSARDRYGSGSPYEQYF.

This clonotype showed up many times. The chain has TRBV6-6 and TRBJ1-2; the D is unclear. Trimming left V 8 bases short and J 4 bases short, with 14 bases between. The CDR3 runs to 13 residues. CDR1 and CDR2 from the germline V gene are MNHNY and SVGAGI (reference sequence). In DNA, the CDR3 is TGTGCCAGCCTCCACAGTCGGGGCTATGGCTACACCTTC. This codes for CASLHSRGYGYTF.

The chain is built from TRBV7-1 and TRBJ2-1, with 8 bases fitting TRBD2. TRBV7-1 is an ORF; its function is uncertain. The CDR3 runs to 22 residues. V lost 4 bases and J lost 0; bases outside the gene matches: 23. CDR3 sequence: CASSFRALGLADYYSSYNEQFF. In DNA, the CDR3 is TGTGCCAGCAGCTTCAGGGCTCTCGGACTAGCCGATTATTACAGCTCCTACAATGAGCAGTTCTTC.

This clonotype was seen only a few times. This chain links TRBV4-2 with TRBJ2-7, with D possibly matching TRBD1 (6 bases). Trimming removed 3 bases at V and 4 bases at J, with 16 bases between. The CDR3 is 15 residues long. From germline, CDR1 is LGHNA and CDR2 YNFKEQ. The CDR3 spells CASSQADSGEYEQYF. The CDR3, as DNA: TGTGCCAGCAGCCAGGCGGACAGCGGAGAATACGAGCAGTACTTC.

The chain combines TRBV6-2 or TRBV6-3 with TRBJ2-1; the match to TRBD2 covers 7 bases. CDR1 and CDR2 (germline): MNHEY, SVGEGT. This CDR3 region has 17 residues. The trim removed 0 bases at V and 2 bases at J, leaving 7 bases unmatched. The CDR3 is CASSYSPTSPTYNEQFF. The CDR3 nucleotides are TGTGCCAGCAGTTACTCTCCGACTAGCCCCACCTACAATGAGCAGTTCTTC.

The chain has TRBV4-3 and TRBJ2-7; 7 bases map to TRBD1. The V gene's germline CDR1 is LGHNA and CDR2 YSLEER. V was clipped by 3 bases and J by 4 bases; unmatched bases: 12. The CDR3 is made up of 16 amino acids. The CDR3 protein is CASSQQPGQSFYEQYF. CDR3 in DNA: TGCGCCAGCAGCCAGCAACCGGGACAGTCCTTTTACGAGCAGTACTTC.

The V and J genes are TRBV10-3 and TRBJ2-7; a weak D match, TRBD1 (5 bases). The ends were cut back, 5 bases at V and 0 bases at J, with 11 bases in the middle. Germline V lookup: CDR1 ENHRY, CDR2 SYGVKD. The CDR3 is 14 residues long. The CDR3, as DNA: TGTGCCATCAGTTTTAGGGGAAGCTCCTACGAGCAGTACTTC. Residues: CAISFRGSSYEQYF.

The chain combines TRBV10-3 with TRBJ2-4, with 7 bases identical to TRBD1. CDR3 length: 13 amino acids. After removal of 2 bases from V and 8 bases from J, the junction contained 3 bases not matched to a gene. Germline lookup yields CDR1 ENHRY and CDR2 SYGVKD. The CDR3 is CAISEDRVHIQYF. DNA of the CDR3: TGTGCCATCAGTGAGGACAGGGTCCACATTCAGTACTTC.

In its sample, this clonotype was seen a few times. V and J are TRBV7-8 and TRBJ2-3; 12 nucleotides align to TRBD2. CDR1 is SGHVS and CDR2 is FQNEAQ in the germline V gene. The CDR3 covers 18 residues. The V and J ends lost 3 bases and 1 base, in that order; junction bases with no gene match: 8. CDR3 loop: CASSFSSGGVHGTDTQYF. The CDR3 DNA sequence: TGTGCCAGCAGCTTTTCTAGCGGGGGGGTTCACGGCACAGATACGCAGTATTTT.

A remark on this clonotype: A read error may account for a junction end that differs from germline. This chain joins TRBV12-3 or TRBV12-4 and TRBJ1-5; D gene unclear. The CDR3 spans 15 residues. The CDR3, as DNA: TGTACCAGCAGTTTAGTAACGGCGCGCAATCAGCCCCAGCATTTT. Translation: CTSSLVTARNQPQHF.

This clonotype has a count of ten or more. This chain links TRBV7-2 with TRBJ2-5; tentative D call: TRBD2 (6 bases). Trimming removed 1 base at V and 2 bases at J, with 14 bases between. The CDR3 totals 16 residues. Germline lookup yields CDR1 SGHTA and CDR2 FQGNSA. The CDR3 is CASSLGGAGWQETQYF. The CDR3 DNA sequence: TGTGCCAGCAGCTTAGGCGGGGCAGGGTGGCAAGAGACCCAGTACTTC.

The V gene is TRBV7-3, the J gene TRBJ2-1, with 8 nucleotides matching TRBD2. With V trimmed by 0 bases and J by 2 bases, 0 bases remained unmatched. Germline V gene sequence: CDR1 SGHTA, CDR2 FQGTGA. The CDR3 length is 15 residues. The chain's CDR3 is CASSLTGLAYNEQFF. As DNA, the CDR3 is TGTGCCAGCAGCTTAACGGGACTAGCCTACAATGAGCAGTTCTTC.

V gene TRBV20-1 combines with J gene TRBJ2-7, with 9 bases fitting TRBD2. CDR1 is DFQATT, CDR2 SNEGSKA, per germline (reference sequence). This CDR3 contains 13 residues. Losses at the gene ends were 1 base for V and 7 bases for J; bases not matched to a gene: 5. Here the CDR3 reads CSARVAGVREQYF. The DNA for the CDR3 is TGCAGTGCTAGAGTAGCGGGAGTACGGGAGCAGTACTTC.

This chain links TRBV25-1 with TRBJ1-1; TRBD1 is a possible D gene (5 bases). V was pared by 7 bases and J by 8 bases, with 20 bases between. This CDR3 has 14 amino acids. Germline loops: CDR1 MGHDK, CDR2 SYGVNS. In DNA form, the CDR3 reads TGTGCCAGCACCGCAGGGAGCGGCCGGATGGAAGCTTTCTTT. This sequence encodes CASTAGSGRMEAFF.

The chain recombines TRBV9 with TRBJ2-3, with D possibly being TRBD1 (5 bases). Looked up from germline, CDR1 is SGDLS and CDR2 is YYNGEE. This CDR3 has 14 amino acids. V lost 6 bases to trimming and J lost 5 bases, with 16 bases between them. CDR3 sequence reads: CASTRASTVDTQYF. The CDR3 region has the DNA TGTGCCAGCACCAGAGCGTCGACAGTAGATACGCAGTATTTT.

This clonotype was observed a handful of times. The rearrangement links TRBV19 to TRBJ2-4, with D tentatively TRBD1 (7 bases). Germline loops: CDR1 LNHDA, CDR2 SQIVND (reference sequence). CDR3 length: 16 amino acids. Trimming took 4 bases from V and 3 from J, leaving 16 bases between them. In DNA form, the CDR3 reads TGTGCCAGTAGTACAACACGACAGGGAGGCAAAAACATTCAGTACTTC. This codes for CASSTTRQGGKNIQYF.

V is TRBV28 and J is TRBJ2-2; D is perhaps TRBD2 (5 bases). V lost 4 bases and J 0 bases, leaving 15 bases between the germline ends. This CDR3 contains 17 residues. Germline assignment: CDR1 MDHEN and CDR2 SYDVKM. The CDR3 DNA follows: TGTGCCAGCAGTTATCCCCCCAGCGGAGCGAACACCGGGGAGCTGTTTTTT. Amino acid sequence: CASSYPPSGANTGELFF.

In this sample, this clonotype turned up a few times. The V gene is TRBV20-1, the J gene TRBJ2-1; 10 bases match TRBD2. V lost 4 bases and J lost 9; bases outside the gene matches: 3. The CDR3 sequence is 12 residues long. Germline V gene data show CDR1 as DFQATT and CDR2 as SNEGSKA (reference sequence). CDR3 in amino acids: CSAILAGVEQFF. CDR3 nucleotide sequence: TGCAGTGCTATTCTAGCGGGGGTTGAGCAGTTCTTC.

This clonotype was found many times. V gene TRBV29-1 combines with J gene TRBJ2-1, with 8 bases that match TRBD2. Per germline, CDR1 SQVTM and CDR2 ANQGSEA. The CDR3 is 14 amino acids. V gave up 3 bases and J gave up 10 bases; unmatched junction bases: 11. CDR3 in DNA: TGCAGCGTTGACCGGACTAGCAGGGCCGGGGAGCAGTTCTTC. Translation: CSVDRTSRAGEQFF.